This TCR beta chain was recorded in a study of T cell repertoires in cytomegalovirus infection. Study background: In public TCR beta signatures, there were indications of both CMV infection and matching HLA type.

This CDR3 has 10 amino acids. V was shortened by 10 bases and J by 5 bases, with 6 bases between the two germline ends. Each CDR3 protein gets one entry after TCRdb re-called the reads with MiXCR. This table has about 250,000 distinct CDR3 sequences, 10% to 15% appearing once. V and J are TRBV23-1 and TRBJ1-5; D is unclear. TRBV23-1 is noted as an ORF with a role that remains uncertain. The sample taken for sequencing was PBMCs. The sequence came from a human donor in good health (CMV status not recorded). Some clones in this sample may be carry-over from other donors' samples. CDR3 bases: TGCGCCAAAATGGATCAGCCCCAGCATTTT. Encoded protein: CAKMDQPQHF.